This is a list of T cell receptor beta chains from one sample in a study of shared clonotypes between healthy human individuals. TCRdb keeps only in-frame clones here, not all; method: immunoSEQ multiplex PCR. The sample yields 1,400,000 or so clones, about 98.5% seen once. Sequencing was performed on naive CD4+ T cells sorted from blood. These receptors were taken from a man aged 25 to 40 in good health. Both conserved end residues are part of each CDR3. D genes are given only for firm matches. Clone size appears in some rows only: once, few, many, or a class for an expanded clone.

D,size,J,V,DNA,CDR3
-,-,TRBJ2-1,TRBV7-3,TGTGCCAGCAGCCCAGCTCTGGGGTACAATGAGCAGTTCTTC,CASSPALGYNEQFF
-,-,TRBJ2-3,TRBV5-1,TGCGCCAGCAGCCCACTGACCCCGGCTCCCACAGATACGCAGTATTTT,CASSPLTPAPTDTQYF
TRBD2,-,TRBJ2-1,TRBV6-5,TGTGCCAGCTCACGGACTAGCGACAATGAGCAGTTCTTC,CASSRTSDNEQFF
TRBD2,-,TRBJ2-5,TRBV7-2,TGTGCCAGCAGCTTGACTAGCGGGAGGCCAGAGACCCAGTACTTC,CASSLTSGRPETQYF
-,-,TRBJ2-5,TRBV5-1,TGCGCCAGCAGCTTAGGGCAGGGACCCCAAGAGACCCAGTACTTC,CASSLGQGPQETQYF
TRBD1,-,TRBJ1-5,TRBV7-9,TGTGCCAGCAGCTTAGAACAGGGGTCCCAGCATTTT,CASSLEQGSQHF
-,-,TRBJ2-1,TRBV4-1,TGCGCCAGCAGCCCTCAGAGCTCCTACAATGAGCAGTTCTTC,CASSPQSSYNEQFF
-,-,TRBJ2-3,TRBV5-1,TGCGCCAGCAGCTTGAACAGAAACACAGATACGCAGTATTTT,CASSLNRNTDTQYF
TRBD2,-,TRBJ2-1,TRBV6-4,TGTGCCAGCAGTGACTGGTCTAGCGGGACAAATGAGCAGTTCTTC,CASSDWSSGTNEQFF
-,-,TRBJ2-3,TRBV11-2,TGTGCCAGCAGCTTAGTAACCTGGGGTAGCACAGATACGCAGTATTTT,CASSLVTWGSTDTQYF
TRBD2,-,TRBJ2-1,TRBV18,TGTGCCAGCTCACCACCAACCGGGGGGTACAATGAGCAGTTCTTC,CASSPPTGGYNEQFF
-,-,TRBJ1-1,TRBV7-8,TGTGCCAGCAGCTTAGAGTCGGTCAGAGGCACTGAAGCTTTCTTT,CASSLESVRGTEAFF
-,-,TRBJ1-2,TRBV28,TGTGCCAGCAGTTTACCCGACAGGTATGGCTACACCTTC,CASSLPDRYGYTF
TRBD2,-,TRBJ2-1,TRBV2,TGTGCCAGCAGACGGACTAGCGGTAAATACAATGAGCAGTTCTTC,CASRRTSGKYNEQFF
-,once,TRBJ1-5,TRBV5-6,TGTGCCAGCAGCTTGACAGGGTTTAATCAGCCCCAGCATTTT,CASSLTGFNQPQHF
-,-,TRBJ1-5,TRBV6-1,TGTGCCAGCAGTGAACTACAGGGCCAGGGTCAGCCCCAGCATTTT,CASSELQGQGQPQHF
-,-,TRBJ1-5,TRBV19,TGTGCCAGTAGCACTGGGCGACCTCAGCCCCAGCATTTT,CASSTGRPQPQHF
-,-,TRBJ2-2,TRBV6-4,TGTGCCAGCATTCAATTACCCATAGGGCTAGTTGCCGGGGAGCTGTTTTTT,CASIQLPIGLVAGELFF
-,-,TRBJ2-5,TRBV7-2,TGTGCCAGCAGCCTTGACAAGTCGATGACCCAGTACTTC,CASSLDKSMTQYF
-,-,TRBJ1-1,TRBV29-1,TGCAGCGCCTCCAGACTGGTCATGAACACTGAAGCTTTCTTT,CSASRLVMNTEAFF
-,once,TRBJ2-7,TRBV7-2,TGTGCCAGCAGCTTAGAGGTAGGGTCCAAGGTCTACGAGCAGTACTTC,CASSLEVGSKVYEQYF
-,-,TRBJ2-5,TRBV9,TGTGCCAGCAGCGTCGGAGGGTACCAAGAGACCCAGTACTTC,CASSVGGYQETQYF
-,-,TRBJ1-3,TRBV10-3,TGTGCCACCTTGGGCGGGCTAGCCGACTCTGGAAACACCATATATTTT,CATLGGLADSGNTIYF
-,-,TRBJ1-2,TRBV6-1,TGTGCCAGCAGTGTGGACAGTGGATATGGCTACACCTTC,CASSVDSGYGYTF
-,-,TRBJ1-4,TRBV7-2,TGTGCCAGCAGCTTAGGGGTGACAGGACCATCTCTGTTTTTT,CASSLGVTGPSLFF
TRBD2,-,TRBJ2-7,TRBV18,TGTGCCAGCTCACCACGAACTAGCGGGCGCTACGAGCAGTACTTC,CASSPRTSGRYEQYF
-,-,TRBJ2-3,TRBV19,TGTGCCAGTAGTATATCGGCAGGGAGCACAGATACGCAGTATTTT,CASSISAGSTDTQYF
TRBD1,-,TRBJ2-7,TRBV5-1,TGCGCCAGCATGCTCCGGACAGGAACCTACGAGCAGTACTTC,CASMLRTGTYEQYF
-,-,TRBJ2-3,TRBV18,TGTGCCAGCTCACCGAAGGAAGATACGCAGTATTTT,CASSPKEDTQYF
-,-,TRBJ1-2,TRBV9,TGTGCCAGCAGCGTAGCAGCAGGGATAGGTGGCTACACCTTC,CASSVAAGIGGYTF